One and the same sample provided the 24 T cell receptor beta chains below, sequenced in a study of blood T cells in healthy people across ages. Together with a sample-barcoded 5' primer, a J-beta primer mix was included in a second PCR lasting 7 to 11 cycles. MiXCR was run by TCRdb on the 5' RACE reads, yielding one entry per CDR3 protein. The sample comprises roughly 680,000 distinct CDR3 sequences, 21% of which are singletons, and 3.5% to 4% rests with the top ten. Sequenced: blood. Every receptor here comes from a man aged 70-80 years in good health.

The chain has TRBV19 and TRBJ2-4; D might be TRBD1 (5 bases). The CDR3 contains 18 residues. Trimming pared 3 bases from V and 2 bases from J, leaving 20 bases between. Germline CDR1 is LNHDA and CDR2 is SQIVND (reference sequence). The CDR3 spells CASSMADQAGSTKNIQYF. As DNA, the CDR3 is TGTGCCAGTAGTATGGCGGACCAAGCAGGGTCGACCAAAAACATTCAGTACTTC.

The gene calls are TRBV3-1 and TRBJ1-6; tentative D call: TRBD1 (5 bases). V lost 1 base, J lost 11 bases, and 6 bases lay in between. The CDR3 is 12 amino acids. CDR1 and CDR2 (germline): LGHDT, YNNKEL (reference sequence). The CDR3 coding sequence is TGTGCCAGCAGCCAAGGGGGGGCACCCCTCCACTTT. Residues: CASSQGGAPLHF.

The chain recombines TRBV10-1 with TRBJ2-5, with 9 bases fitting TRBD2. TRBJ2-1 explains the end of the DNA better; the J call may be wrong. The germline gives CDR1 WNHNN, CDR2 SYGVQD (reference sequence). CDR3 size: 17 residues. The CDR3 sequence: CASSESLGTSFRSEQFF. The CDR3 coding sequence is TGCGCCAGCAGTGAGTCTCTTGGGACTAGCTTCCGATCGGAGCAGTTCTTC.

This clonotype occurred a few times. The rearrangement uses TRBV6-5 and TRBJ2-3; the match to TRBD2 covers 8 bases. V lost 0 bases and J lost 0; bases outside the gene matches: 8. The CDR3 is 18 residues long. CDR1 is MNHEY, CDR2 SVGAGI, per germline. Here the CDR3 DNA reads TGTGCCAGCAGTTACTCGAGGGCTAGCGGGCCTAGCACAGATACGCAGTATTTT. It yields the protein CASSYSRASGPSTDTQYF.

The sample holds a few counts of this clonotype. The chain uses TRBV5-6 and TRBJ1-6; D is possibly TRBD1 (5 bases). In germline, CDR1 is SGHDT, CDR2 YYEEEE. V shed 1 base and J shed 13 bases, with 15 bases lying between them. The CDR3 loop spans 14 amino acids. This CDR3 is CASSLSQGRIPLHF. The CDR3 DNA reads as TGTGCCAGCAGCTTGAGTCAGGGACGGATCCCCCTCCACTTT.

This clonotype showed up many times. J is TRBJ2-2 and V is TRBV7-2; tentatively, D is TRBD1 (5 bases). The germline CDR1 and CDR2 sequences are SGHTA and FQGNSA. V was trimmed by 6 bases and J by 4 bases, leaving 12 bases between them. The CDR3 runs to 14 residues. Here the CDR3 DNA reads TGTGCCAGCAGTTATGGGGCATCCACCGGGGAGCTGTTTTTT. Translated: CASSYGASTGELFF.

This chain uses TRBV20-1 with TRBJ2-7, with D unresolved. CDR1 DFQATT and CDR2 SNEGSKA come from the germline V gene (reference sequence). V was cut by 2 bases and J by 2 bases, with 10 bases left in between. This CDR3 comprises 13 residues. CDR3 nucleotide sequence: TGCAGTGCTAGACGTAACATGGCCTACGAGCAGTACTTC. It codes for CSARRNMAYEQYF.

This chain uses TRBV4-3 with TRBJ2-7; D uncertain. TRBJ2-5 matches the DNA end more closely, so the J call is doubtful. The CDR3 is made up of 18 amino acids. CDR1 LGHNA and CDR2 YSLEER come from the germline V gene. The CDR3 DNA sequence: TGCGCCAGCAGCCAAGCTCACCCAGGCGACACCTTCCAAGAGACCCAGTACTTC. This encodes CASSQAHPGDTFQETQYF.

A few counts support this clonotype. This chain connects TRBV27 to TRBJ2-7; D remains unclear. V was cut by 4 bases and J by 7 bases, with 11 bases left in between. CDR3 length: 12 residues. Germline assignment: CDR1 MNHEY and CDR2 SMNVEV (reference sequence). The CDR3 DNA is TGTGCCAGCAGTTCCCACGCTGGGGAGCAGTACTTC. It encodes CASSSHAGEQYF.

This chain joins TRBV28 and TRBJ2-7, with TRBD1 identical over 10 bases. Trimming cost V 3 bases and J 7 bases; bases outside gene matches: 6. Germline CDR1 MDHEN, CDR2 SYDVKM. The CDR3 spans 14 residues. CDR3 DNA: TGTGCCAGCAGTTTTGACAGGGGGCCTTTGGAGCAGTACTTC. Translated: CASSFDRGPLEQYF.

Only a few counts were recorded for this clonotype. The chain couples TRBV27 to TRBJ1-1; D possibly corresponds to TRBD1 (6 bases). The CDR3 length is 11 residues. The germline V gene encodes CDR1 MNHEY and CDR2 SMNVEV (reference sequence). The ends were cut back, 6 bases at V and 9 bases at J, with 11 bases in the middle. The CDR3: CASRTGWKAFF. The DNA for the CDR3 is TGTGCCAGCAGGACAGGCTGGAAAGCTTTCTTT.

CDR3 sequence: CASISPHKQQYF. In DNA, the CDR3 is TGTGCCAGCATCTCACCGCACAAACAGCAGTACTTC. The rearrangement links TRBV7-3 to TRBJ2-1; D is unresolved. The end of the DNA aligns better with TRBJ2-7, so the J call may be wrong. Per germline, CDR1 SGHTA and CDR2 FQGTGA. There are 12 residues in the CDR3.

The J gene is TRBJ2-3, the V gene TRBV7-3, with 7 nucleotides matching TRBD2. The V gene end was trimmed by 4 bases and the J gene end by 4 bases; junction bases not matched to a gene: 11. Looked up from germline, CDR1 is SGHTA and CDR2 is FQGTGA. This CDR3 region has 16 residues. Here the CDR3 DNA reads TGTGCCAGCAGCTCCCCTTTATCGCGGGAGTCAGATACGCAGTATTTT. As protein: CASSSPLSRESDTQYF.

The V and J genes are TRBV2 and TRBJ1-2; no clear D. Trimming stripped 2 bases from V and 2 bases from J, with 9 bases between. Per germline, CDR1 SNHLY and CDR2 FYNNEI. CDR3 length equals 14 residues. The DNA for the CDR3 is TGTGCCAGCAGTGAACAGTGTTCCAACTATGGCTACACCTTC. It codes for CASSEQCSNYGYTF.

The sample holds a few counts of this clonotype. The rearrangement joins TRBV5-1 to TRBJ2-5; TRBD1 matches at 8 bases. The J segment lost 3 bases and the V segment lost 3 bases, leaving 4 bases of the junction unmatched. Germline values: CDR1 SGHRS, CDR2 YFSETQ. The CDR3 consists of 14 residues. DNA of the CDR3: TGCGCCAGCAGCTGGACAGGGTCCAAAGAGACCCAGTACTTC. Protein product: CASSWTGSKETQYF.

This chain joins TRBV6-1 and TRBJ2-7; perhaps TRBD2 as D (6 bases). Germline V CDR1 and CDR2: MNHNS, SASEGT. The CDR3 is 13 residues long. V gave up 7 bases and J gave up 0 bases, with 10 bases separating them. CDR3 region: CASIGSGSYEQYF. In DNA, the CDR3 is TGTGCCAGCATCGGTAGCGGCTCCTACGAGCAGTACTTC.

In this sample, this clonotype turned up a few times. The chain has TRBV6-2 or TRBV6-3 and TRBJ2-5; maybe TRBD1 (5 bases). The DNA matches TRBJ2-7 better at its end, which makes the J call doubtful. Germline lookup yields CDR1 MNHEY and CDR2 SVGEGT. The CDR3 spans 14 residues. CDR3 amino acids: CASSPRQGTYEQYF. The CDR3 nucleotides read TGTGCCAGCAGTCCCCGGCAGGGAACCTACGAGCAGTACTTC.

This clonotype was detected a few times. CDR3 DNA sequence: TGCGCCAGCAGTCTACTAGCGGGAACTAATGAGCAGTTCTTC. It encodes CASSLLAGTNEQFF. This rearrangement joins TRBV5-1 to TRBJ2-1, with 10 bases fitting TRBD2. The germline V gene encodes CDR1 SGHRS and CDR2 YFSETQ. This CDR3 contains 14 residues. The trim removed 5 bases at V and 7 bases at J, leaving 6 bases unmatched. Filled out from reference TRBV5-1 and TRBJ2-1, the complete variable domain reads KAGVTQTPRYLIKTRGQQVTLSCSPISGHRSVSWYQQTPGQGLQFLFEYFSETQRNKGNFPGRFSGRQFSNSRSEMNVSTLELGDSALYLCASSLLAGTNEQFFGPGTRLTVL.

This clonotype was seen a few times. The chain joins TRBV12-3 or TRBV12-4 to TRBJ2-7; D is tentatively TRBD1 or TRBD2 (5 bases each). V dropped 1 base and J dropped 2 bases, with 9 bases sitting between them. The CDR3 is made up of 14 amino acids. For the CDR3, the DNA is TGTGCCAGCAGTTTAGAGGGACCTGCCTACGAGCAGTACTTC. Translating it yields CASSLEGPAYEQYF.

A few counts support this clonotype. The chain employs TRBV29-1 and TRBJ2-1, with D possibly TRBD2 on 6 matching bases. The V gene's germline CDR1 is SQVTM and CDR2 ANQGSEA. The CDR3 contains 13 residues. V lost 3 bases and J 4 bases, leaving 10 bases between the germline ends. CDR3 region: CSVDPTRYNEQFF. The CDR3 nucleotides read TGCAGCGTTGACCCGACTAGATACAATGAGCAGTTCTTC.

For the CDR3, the DNA is TGTGCCAGCGGACTAGGTTCAAACACCGGGGAGCTGTTTTTT. This gives the protein CASGLGSNTGELFF. The V gene is TRBV3-1, the J gene TRBJ2-2; 7 bases map to TRBD2. With V trimmed by 8 bases and J by 2 bases, 5 bases remained unmatched. The CDR3 runs to 14 residues. Germline lookup yields CDR1 LGHDT and CDR2 YNNKEL (reference sequence).

This clonotype was seen a handful of times. J is TRBJ2-5 and V is TRBV2; the D gene is possibly TRBD1 (6 bases). The closer fit of TRBJ2-7 to the DNA end suggests the J call may be wrong. Germline lookup yields CDR1 SNHLY and CDR2 FYNNEI. The CDR3 is 13 amino acids. In DNA, the CDR3 is TGTGCCAGCAGTGAATCAGGGGCTCACGAGCAGTACTTC. Translating it yields CASSESGAHEQYF.

This rearrangement joins TRBV12-3 or TRBV12-4 to TRBJ2-1; 11 positions agree with TRBD2. The length of the CDR3 is 16 residues. The V gene end was trimmed by 4 bases and the J gene end by 3 bases; junction bases not matched to a gene: 5. CDR3: CASSSTLAGGYNEQFF. CDR3 DNA sequence: TGTGCCAGCAGTTCAACCCTAGCGGGAGGCTACAATGAGCAGTTCTTC.

The chain couples TRBV6-6 to TRBJ2-7, with TRBD2 matching 8 bases. The V and J ends lost 6 bases and 3 bases, in that order; junction bases with no gene match: 4. This CDR3 is 13 amino acids long. CDR1 MNHNY and CDR2 SVGAGI come from the germline V gene (reference sequence). CDR3 region: CASRQGLDYEQYF. CDR3 DNA sequence: TGTGCCAGCAGGCAGGGACTAGACTACGAGCAGTACTTC.